Sequencing of this TCR beta chain was carried out in a study of spatial heterogeneity in lung cancer (dated by TCRdb to the late 2010s). Notes on the research overall: More beta-chain than alpha-chain transcripts were consistently detected, likely reflecting higher beta-chain transcript abundance. In the raw uncorrected reads, each unique combination of TCR and UMI appeared more than ten times on average. In non-small cell lung cancer, the study made a quantitative comparison of TCR alpha and beta repertoires among multiple tumor regions, matched nontumor lung and blood. Nonsynonymous mutation counts, determined by whole-exome sequencing of tumor tissue, were related to TCR repertoire features. Both alpha and beta chains were TCR-sequenced in samples taken at surgery, namely 220 tumor regions, around 64 matched nontumor lung samples and 50 to 60 PBMC samples.

This sample's time point label indicates: sample taken at primary tumor resection. For TCR sequencing, whole RNA was extracted from tumor and nontumor lung tissue, or from cryopreserved PBMC samples, and no cell sorting was done. The donors were about 65 patients from the lung TRACERx cohort who had early-stage, untreated non-small cell lung cancer. Only patients with enough RNA available from two or more tumor regions were chosen for TCR sequencing. The sample holds many counts of this clonotype. Its antigen is currently not known. Per-base quality was not reported, and no clone a single base away is much larger than it. This beta chain turned up in a library designed for alpha chains; as an off-target read, its abundance says little. General findings and caveats noted by the study authors: Ubiquitous expanded tumor TCRs were detected in blood more often at tumor resection than at routine follow-up. Confirming at a functional level the hypothesis that regional TCRs recognize regional mutations was considered to require additional single-cell paired TCR alpha and beta sequencing.

Here V drops 2 bases and J drops 3 bases, and the junction holds 8 bases not matched to any gene. For CDR1 and CDR2, the germline V gene (reference sequence) lists SGHNT and YYREEE. From its cysteine to its phenylalanine, the CDR3 spans 17 amino acids. Only CDR3 DNA is held: 51 bases, read in frame from base 1. The method behind the library was 5' RACE. The sample was run on a NextSeq 500. To allow correction of PCR and sequencing errors, the TCR library protocol tagged every TCR cDNA molecule with a unique molecular identifier. Regarding the original processing steps: TCR identification, UMI-based error correction and CDR3 extraction were all carried out with Decombinator tools. Expanded TCRs were defined as those above a frequency of 2 per 1,000, corresponding to the top 1% of the tumor frequency distribution. Renyi diversity was calculated using the R vegan package after each repertoire was subsampled 100 times to 5,000 TCRs. CDR3 similarity networks were built from amino acid triplet string-kernel similarity, with CDR3s being connected when pairwise similarity was above 0.82. The raw public reads went through TCRdb reprocessing: fastp at Q25, MiXCR clone calling, in-frame beta chains kept. CDR3 protein duplicates are merged, each entry listing the most common genes and DNA. What appears here as the V and J calls and clone size reflects TCRdb's work, not the paper's. This sample lists 7,000 to 8,000 distinct CDR3 sequences; roughly 7% were detected once. Of the sample, around 74% is held by the ten largest clones.

The rearrangement combines TRBV5-4 with TRBJ2-1; TRBD1 agrees with 10 junctional bases. This TCR was sampled from a male donor with early-stage non-small cell lung cancer. This specimen consisted of PBMCs, obtained at surgery. The DNA sequence is TGTGCCAGCAGCTTCCGGGACAGGGGTTTTATCTACAATGAGCAGTTCTTC. It codes for CASSFRDRGFIYNEQFF.